This T cell receptor beta chain emerged from a study of memory CD4+ T cells and cytomegalovirus serostatus. Here immunoSEQ multiplex PCR was the method, and the copy in TCRdb shows in-frame clones only, minus some. The data hold around 62,000 clones, with 60% to 85% observed a single time. The sort gate was single viable CD3+CD4+CD8-CD45RO+ cells for memory CD4+ T cells. About this clone: Its antigen is undetermined.

Study results and limitations: Of about 150 reported CMV TCRbeta sequences, around 63 were found in memory CD4+ repertoires.

The sample consisted of memory CD4+ T cells from blood. The sequence was collected from an adult in good health and CMV-seropositive.

DNA of the CDR3: TGTGCTAGTGGACTGACGGGACTAGCGGGAGGAGGCACCGGGGAGCTGTTTTTT. Protein: CASGLTGLAGGGTGELFF. This chain uses TRBV12-5 with TRBJ2-2; 15 bases match TRBD2. Germline V lookup: CDR1 LGHNT, CDR2 FRNRAP. J was trimmed by 4 bases and V by 6 bases; bases with no gene match: 9. The CDR3 contains 18 residues.